These 30 T cell receptor beta chains were sequenced from one sample in a study of identical twins. MiXCR was run by TCRdb on the 5' RACE reads, yielding one entry per CDR3 protein. The sample holds around 95,000 distinct CDR3 sequences, under 7% seen once. Sequencing input: memory T cells sorted from blood. The origin of the receptors is a woman between 45 and 65 years old in good health.

This clonotype was seen repeatedly, ten times or more. The V call is TRBV4-1, the J call TRBJ1-2, with no clear D. The germline V gene encodes CDR1 MGHRA and CDR2 YSYEKL. The germline V and J ends were trimmed by 5 bases and 2 bases, with 12 bases remaining between them. CDR3 size: 14 residues. CDR3 DNA sequence: TGCGCCAGCAGCGCTACCCCTCAGAACTATGGCTACACCTTC. Protein: CASSATPQNYGYTF.

There are many counts of this clonotype. This chain links TRBV12-3 or TRBV12-4 with TRBJ1-1; 9 bases fit TRBD1. The length of the CDR3 is 17 residues. Unmatched junction bases numbered 11, after V lost 1 base and J lost 5 bases. The CDR3 DNA sequence: TGTGCCAGCAGTTTAGTAGGGTACAGGGGGCGTGAGACTGAAGCTTTCTTT. Translation gives CASSLVGYRGRETEAFF.

The CDR3: CSASGTGDGQPQHF. Here the CDR3 DNA reads TGCAGTGCTTCCGGGACAGGGGACGGTCAGCCCCAGCATTTT. This chain connects TRBV20-1 to TRBJ1-5, with 10 bases that match TRBD1. CDR1 is DFQATT, CDR2 SNEGSKA, per germline (reference sequence). This CDR3 comprises 14 residues. Trimming removed 5 bases from V and 6 bases from J; junction bases left unmatched: 7.

This clonotype occurred many times. The chain employs TRBV20-1 and TRBJ1-1, with D possibly matching TRBD1 (5 bases). This CDR3 comprises 14 residues. Deletions cut 5 bases from V and 3 bases from J, with 16 bases between. The germline gives CDR1 DFQATT, CDR2 SNEGSKA (reference sequence). The CDR3 protein is CSAQSQGADTEAFF. The CDR3 region has the DNA TGCAGTGCTCAATCCCAGGGTGCGGACACTGAAGCTTTCTTT.

This clonotype came up many times. The chain joins TRBV9 to TRBJ2-3; D may correspond to TRBD1 or TRBD2 (7 bases each). V lost 3 bases and J 4 bases, leaving 12 bases between the germline ends. There are 14 residues in the CDR3. The V gene's germline CDR1 is SGDLS and CDR2 YYNGEE. The CDR3 reads CASSAGGGADTQYF. CDR3 DNA: TGTGCCAGCAGCGCAGGGGGGGGCGCAGATACGCAGTATTTT. The full variable domain, in which reference TRBV9 and TRBJ2-3 provide the parts outside the CDR3, is DSGVTQTPKHLITATGQRVTLRCSPRSGDLSVYWYQQSLDQGLQFLIQYYNGEERAKGNILERFSAQQFPDLHSELNLSSLELGDSALYFCASSAGGGADTQYFGPGTRLTVL.

The table lists this clonotype with a few counts. The chain has TRBV12-3 or TRBV12-4 and TRBJ1-5; D is undetermined. The CDR3 totals 13 residues. Trimming cost V 2 bases and J 3 bases, with 5 bases left between them. The CDR3 nucleotides read TGTGCCAGCAGTTTACTCGACAATCAGCCCCAGCATTTT. Encoded protein: CASSLLDNQPQHF.

This clonotype has at least ten counts. The V call is TRBV2, the J call TRBJ2-2; maybe TRBD1 (6 bases). Germline assignment: CDR1 SNHLY and CDR2 FYNNEI. This CDR3 has 15 residues. Trimming removed 2 bases at V and 2 bases at J, with 9 bases between. The CDR3 region is CASSERGGNTGELFF. The CDR3 nucleotides read TGTGCCAGCAGTGAACGTGGGGGCAACACCGGGGAGCTGTTTTTT.

The rearrangement joins TRBV5-8 to TRBJ2-5, with D hard to call. CDR3 length equals 13 residues. Deletions cut 4 bases from V and 7 bases from J, with 14 bases between. CDR1 is SGHTS, CDR2 YDEGEE, per germline. The CDR3 sequence is CASSPWSSGTQYF. As DNA, the CDR3 is TGTGCCAGCAGCCCCTGGAGCTCAGGGACCCAGTACTTC.

This clonotype has ten or more counts. The DNA is left out, because the CDR3 cannot be placed on it with certainty; the CDR3 is given as TCRdb lists it. This chain's CDR3 is CASTPFGPGMDKNIQYF. The chain joins TRBV7-6 to TRBJ2-4; TRBD1, the table's D call, was not compared with the DNA. Germline V lookup: CDR1 SGHVS, CDR2 FNYEAQ. With termini counted, the CDR3 has 17 amino acids.

In this sample, this clonotype turned up a few times. The V and J genes are TRBV2 and TRBJ2-4, with D possibly being TRBD2 (7 bases). The CDR3 contains 13 residues. The V end lost 7 bases, the J end lost 7 bases, and 14 bases lay between the germline ends. From germline, CDR1 is SNHLY and CDR2 FYNNEI. The CDR3 bases are TGTGCCAGCAAGGGGGGGGGATTCAACATTCAGTACTTC. The encoded protein is CASKGGGFNIQYF. Combining the CDR3 with reference TRBV2 and TRBJ2-4 gives the whole variable domain EPEVTQTPSHQVTQMGQEVILRCVPISNHLYFYWYRQILGQKVEFLVSFYNNEISEKSEIFDDQFSVERPDGSNFTLKIRSTKLEDSAMYFCASKGGGFNIQYFGAGTRLSVL.

This clonotype was picked up many times. This sequence joins TRBV6-1 and TRBJ2-7; perhaps TRBD1 as D (5 bases). Germline V lookup: CDR1 MNHNS, CDR2 SASEGT. The V gene lost 6 bases and the J gene lost 2 bases, with 11 bases spanning the gap. The CDR3 extends over 13 amino acids. The CDR3 spells CASSQGAAYEQYF. DNA of the CDR3: TGTGCCAGCAGCCAAGGGGCAGCCTACGAGCAGTACTTC.

This clonotype has at least ten counts. V and J are TRBV5-6 and TRBJ2-2; 9 nucleotides align to TRBD2. In germline, CDR1 is SGHDT, CDR2 YYEEEE. Losses at the gene ends were 6 bases for V and 4 bases for J; bases not matched to a gene: 7. This CDR3 contains 15 residues. The CDR3 here is CASTTGTSLTGELFF. The CDR3 nucleotides read TGTGCCAGCACAACCGGGACTAGCCTCACCGGGGAGCTGTTTTTT.

In this sample, this clonotype turned up many times. The J gene is TRBJ1-2, the V gene TRBV19, with D tentatively TRBD1 (5 bases). Germline-derived CDR1 and CDR2 are LNHDA and SQIVND (reference sequence). The CDR3 runs 10 residues. The CDR3 DNA reads as TGTGCGTCAGGGTCCTATGGCTACACCTTC. Protein product: CASGSYGYTF.

This clonotype has a count of ten or more. V usage is TRBV14 and J usage is TRBJ2-3; perhaps D is TRBD1 or TRBD2 (5 bases each). Between the trimmed V and J ends, which lost 4 bases and 1 base, there was a span of 18 bases. The germline V gene has CDR1 SGHDN and CDR2 FVKESK. The CDR3 covers 17 residues. The CDR3 nucleotides read TGTGCCAGCAGCCGGCCCCCCTTTTGGGGACGCACAGATACGCAGTATTTT. This translates into CASSRPPFWGRTDTQYF.

At least ten counts were recorded for this clonotype. V gene TRBV6-5 combines with J gene TRBJ2-2, with D perhaps TRBD1 (6 bases). From germline, CDR1 is MNHEY and CDR2 SVGAGI. The CDR3 sequence is 14 residues long. V was pared by 1 base and J by 7 bases, with 10 bases between. The CDR3: CASSYWGLSGELFF. CDR3 nucleotide sequence: TGTGCCAGCAGTTACTGGGGGCTGAGCGGGGAGCTGTTTTTT.

This clonotype was counted many times. V usage is TRBV5-5 and J usage is TRBJ2-5, with a tentative D call TRBD1 (6 bases). Germline values: CDR1 SGHKS, CDR2 YYEKEE (reference sequence). Trimming took off 2 bases at V and 2 bases at J, with 10 bases between the two ends. This CDR3 spans 14 amino acids. The CDR3 loop reads CASSLMGTQETQYF. The CDR3 nucleotides are TGTGCCAGCAGCTTAATGGGGACACAAGAGACCCAGTACTTC.

This clonotype was detected ten times or more. The chain is built from TRBV12-3 or TRBV12-4 and TRBJ2-7; D is unresolved. The V and J ends lost 5 bases and 7 bases respectively, with 21 bases between them. The CDR3 is made up of 15 amino acids. The CDR3 region is CASSPMGSPSTEQYF. Written as DNA, the CDR3 is TGTGCCAGCAGTCCTATGGGGTCCCCGTCTACTGAGCAGTACTTC.

This clonotype was seen repeatedly, ten times or more. The chain carries TRBV24-1 and TRBJ1-2; D remains unclear. The germline V and J ends were trimmed by 2 bases and 8 bases, with 14 bases remaining between them. The CDR3 totals 14 residues. Germline assignment: CDR1 KGHDR and CDR2 SFDVKD. The CDR3 is CATSDSPVREGYTF. CDR3 in DNA: TGTGCCACCAGTGATTCGCCCGTAAGAGAAGGCTACACCTTC.

Many counts were recorded for this clonotype. This rearrangement joins TRBV11-3 to TRBJ2-2; 9 bases line up with TRBD1. The CDR3 has 14 residues. CDR1 is SGHNT, CDR2 YENEEA, per germline. The V and J ends lost 11 bases and 4 bases, in that order; junction bases with no gene match: 8. CDR3 sequence: CAGSQGAFTGELFF. For the CDR3, the DNA is TGTGCCGGGTCACAGGGGGCGTTCACCGGGGAGCTGTTTTTT.

This clonotype was seen a handful of times. The CDR3: CASKRDVSNEQFF. The CDR3 DNA reads TGTGCCAGTAAGCGGGATGTTAGCAATGAGCAGTTCTTC. This chain links TRBV27 with TRBJ2-1, with 7 bases that match TRBD2. From germline, CDR1 is MNHEY and CDR2 SMNVEV (reference sequence). The trim removed 9 bases at V and 6 bases at J, leaving 8 bases unmatched. CDR3 length: 13 residues.

In its sample, this clonotype was seen many times. CDR3 sequence reads: CASSFPDASETQYF. Here the CDR3 DNA reads TGTGCCAGCAGTTTTCCCGACGCAAGTGAGACCCAGTACTTC. This chain uses TRBV12-3 or TRBV12-4 with TRBJ2-5; D remains ambiguous. Between the trimmed V and J ends, which lost 3 bases and 5 bases, there was a span of 13 bases. CDR3 length: 14 residues.

Of note for this clonotype: A read error is possible here, since a much larger clone lies one base away. This chain joins TRBV5-1 and TRBJ2-2; D is ambiguous. V was clipped by 3 bases and J by 3 bases, with 6 bases between them. CDR3 size: 13 residues. Germline V gives CDR1 SGHRS, CDR2 YFSETQ. CDR3 region: CASSSAYTGELFF. The CDR3 DNA reads as TGCGCCAGCAGCTCAGCGTACACCGGGGAGCTGTTTTTT.

There are many counts of this clonotype. This sequence joins TRBV3-1 and TRBJ1-1, with D possibly TRBD1 on 6 matching bases. There are 15 residues in the CDR3. Per the germline V gene, CDR1 is LGHDT and CDR2 is YNNKEL (reference sequence). V lost 5 bases and J 4 bases, leaving 17 bases between the germline ends. The CDR3 sequence is CASSSVWGGGTEAFF. The CDR3 DNA reads as TGTGCCAGCAGCTCCGTTTGGGGAGGGGGCACTGAAGCTTTCTTT.

Many counts were recorded for this clonotype. This sequence joins TRBV6-5 and TRBJ2-2; the D gene is possibly TRBD2 (6 bases). Germline V CDR1 and CDR2: MNHEY, SVGAGI. V shed 8 bases and J shed 5 bases, with 12 bases lying between them. The CDR3 totals 13 residues. CDR3 DNA sequence: TGTGCCAGCTCCGGGACTCAGACCGGGGAGCTGTTTTTT. Residues: CASSGTQTGELFF.

This clonotype was recorded at least ten times. The chain combines TRBV5-1 with TRBJ2-1; 8 bases are a match to TRBD2. The CDR3 runs to 16 residues. The germline V gene has CDR1 SGHRS and CDR2 YFSETQ. V lost 6 bases and J lost 3; bases outside the gene matches: 11. In nucleotides, the CDR3 is TGCGCCAGCAAGGAGGGCGGGGGGCAGATCTACAATGAGCAGTTCTTC. It codes for CASKEGGGQIYNEQFF.

The sample holds many counts of this clonotype. The genes are TRBV3-1 and TRBJ2-1; 9 bases line up with TRBD2. The CDR3 loop spans 14 amino acids. V dropped 3 bases and J dropped 8; count of bases not matched to a gene: 5. CDR1 and CDR2 (germline): LGHDT, YNNKEL (reference sequence). CDR3 amino acids: CASSQKGLAHEQFF. CDR3 DNA: TGTGCCAGCAGCCAGAAGGGACTAGCCCATGAGCAGTTCTTC.

In its sample, this clonotype was seen many times. V is TRBV10-1 and J is TRBJ2-1; D call uncertain. Germline V gene sequence: CDR1 WNHNN, CDR2 SYGVQD (reference sequence). CDR3 length equals 12 residues. V was clipped by 6 bases and J by 4 bases, with 7 bases between them. The DNA for the CDR3 is TGCGCCAGCAGCGGTTCGTACAATGAGCAGTTCTTC. Its translation is CASSGSYNEQFF.

Ten or more counts support this clonotype. In DNA, the CDR3 is TGCGCCAGCAGTTTCGACAGGGGAGTGGGTCAGCCCCAGCATTTT. Encoded protein: CASSFDRGVGQPQHF. The chain links TRBV5-1 to TRBJ1-5, with 8 bases matching TRBD1. With V trimmed by 5 bases and J by 6 bases, 10 bases remained unmatched. CDR3 length equals 15 residues. Germline V lookup: CDR1 SGHRS, CDR2 YFSETQ.

This chain uses TRBV11-3 with TRBJ2-3; D possibly corresponds to TRBD2 (5 bases). With 7 bases removed from V and 0 bases from J, the gap between germline ends came to 11 bases. This CDR3 has 14 amino acids. CDR1 and CDR2 from the germline V gene are SGHNT and YENEEA. CDR3 nucleotides: TGTGCCAGCACGGACTTCACTAGCACAGATACGCAGTATTTT. Translation gives CASTDFTSTDTQYF.

This clonotype was counted ten times or more. The V call is TRBV9, the J call TRBJ2-1, with 7 positions matching TRBD2. The trim removed 2 bases at V and 4 bases at J, leaving 6 bases unmatched. Germline V gives CDR1 SGDLS, CDR2 YYNGEE. This CDR3 has 15 amino acids. This CDR3 is CASSVGTNYYNEQFF. CDR3 in DNA: TGTGCCAGCAGCGTTGGGACTAACTATTACAATGAGCAGTTCTTC.